The 8 T cell receptor beta chains listed next were all sequenced from one sample in a study of blood T cell repertoires in COVID-19. Profiled with immunoSEQ multiplex PCR; TCRdb holds only in-frame clones, not every one. The table lists 300,000 to 450,000 clones, more than 75% of them singletons, with more than 0.85% in the top ten. Material: peripheral blood. The receptor set was obtained from a human donor with acute or convalescent COVID-19. The donor label of this sample is uncertain.

This clone was recorded only once. The chain combines TRBV15 with TRBJ2-2, with TRBD2 identical over 9 bases. Looked up from germline, CDR1 is LNHNV and CDR2 is YYDKDF (reference sequence). This CDR3 spans 16 amino acids. The J segment lost 7 bases and the V segment lost 5 bases, leaving 11 bases of the junction unmatched. CDR3 amino acids: CATSGGLAGADGELFF. In DNA form, the CDR3 reads TGTGCCACCAGCGGCGGATTAGCGGGAGCGGACGGGGAGCTGTTTTTT.

This clone was found once. The gene calls are TRBV6-5 and TRBJ1-3; D perhaps matches TRBD1 (5 bases). The CDR3 consists of 16 residues. Germline V gives CDR1 MNHEY, CDR2 SVGAGI. Trimming left V 2 bases short and J 0 bases short, with 11 bases between. The CDR3 protein is CASSYRGTASGNTIYF. As DNA, the CDR3 is TGTGCCAGCAGTTACCGCGGGACGGCCTCTGGAAACACCATATATTTT.

The V and J genes are TRBV5-6 and TRBJ1-2; TRBD1 matches 7 bases. The CDR3 loop spans 14 amino acids. Trimming cost V 1 base and J 6 bases; bases outside gene matches: 6. Germline V CDR1 and CDR2: SGHDT, YYEEEE. CDR3 sequence: CASSLPGTANGYTF. CDR3 nucleotide sequence: TGTGCCAGCAGCTTGCCCGGGACAGCCAATGGCTACACCTTC.

CDR3 DNA: TGTGCCAGCAGTGAGCAGGGAACCGGGTTGTGGCCCCAGCATTTT. The encoded protein is CASSEQGTGLWPQHF. The genes are TRBV2 and TRBJ1-5; a possible D gene is TRBD1 (5 bases). The CDR3 is made up of 15 amino acids. Germline values: CDR1 SNHLY, CDR2 FYNNEI. Trimming took 3 bases from V and 9 from J, leaving 18 bases between them.

The V call is TRBV5-1, the J call TRBJ1-5; the D gene is possibly TRBD1 (5 bases). The CDR3 consists of 14 residues. The V end lost 0 bases, the J end lost 3 bases, and 7 bases lay between the germline ends. Germline CDR1 and CDR2: SGHRS and YFSETQ. The CDR3 protein is CASSLGGTNQPQHF. The CDR3 DNA sequence: TGCGCCAGCAGCTTGGGCGGGACCAATCAGCCCCAGCATTTT.

The rearrangement links TRBV30 to TRBJ1-1; D gene uncertain. V was cut by 4 bases and J by 5 bases, with 14 bases left in between. Germline CDR1 is GTSNPN and CDR2 is SVGIG (reference sequence). The CDR3 runs to 13 residues. CDR3 amino acids: CAWNRELGTEAFF. The CDR3 DNA sequence: TGTGCCTGGAACCGGGAATTAGGGACTGAAGCTTTCTTT.

Comment on this clone: A much larger clone lies one base from this, so it may be a read error. The chain combines TRBV2 with TRBJ2-7, with TRBD1 matching over 7 bases. Unmatched junction bases numbered 3, after V lost 6 bases and J lost 1 base. Germline V gives CDR1 SNHLY, CDR2 FYNNEI. The CDR3 consists of 13 residues. CDR3 nucleotides: TGTGCCAGCAGCCTGGACAGGTCCTACGAGCAGTACTTC. This gives the protein CASSLDRSYEQYF.

This chain joins TRBV30 and TRBJ2-1, with TRBD2 identical over 14 bases. Per germline, CDR1 GTSNPN and CDR2 SVGIG (reference sequence). The CDR3 length is 16 residues. Trimming at V came to 7 bases and at J to 0 bases, leaving 5 bases not matched to a gene. CDR3 sequence: CAYGLAGGPSYNEQFF. CDR3 DNA sequence: TGTGCCTACGGACTAGCGGGGGGCCCCTCCTACAATGAGCAGTTCTTC.